These T cell receptor beta chains were read from a single sample in a study of OX40 agonist ivuxolimab in advanced cancers. Method: immunoSEQ multiplex PCR; TCRdb's copy keeps in-frame clones and lacks some. The data show fewer than 70,000 clones, approximately 90% seen once. This material consisted of CD4+ or CD8+ T cells sorted from blood, taken in a trial of the OX40 agonist ivuxolimab. These receptors all stem from an adult with an advanced solid tumor such as melanoma, head and neck, liver or kidney cancer. Both conserved end residues are trimmed from each CDR3. The order of the fields is CDR3 protein, J gene, D gene, clone size, V gene. D genes are given only for firm matches. Clone size is shown for a subset of rows, as once, few, many or a class of expanded clone.

CDR3 protein: ASSSTGASSYEQY
J gene: TRBJ2-7
D gene: NA
clone size: NA
V gene: TRBV13

CDR3 protein: ASSMGRNTEAF
J gene: TRBJ1-1
D gene: NA
clone size: NA
V gene: TRBV28

CDR3 protein: ASSPGEGYEQY
J gene: TRBJ2-7
D gene: NA
clone size: NA
V gene: TRBV7-9

CDR3 protein: SVVSGGRGPYEQY
J gene: TRBJ2-7
D gene: NA
clone size: once
V gene: TRBV29-1

CDR3 protein: ASSFTLNQETQY
J gene: TRBJ2-5
D gene: NA
clone size: NA
V gene: TRBV11-2

CDR3 protein: ASSLALPAGGYEQF
J gene: TRBJ2-1
D gene: TRBD2
clone size: NA
V gene: TRBV7-2

CDR3 protein: ASSLVAGPGGYT
J gene: TRBJ1-2
D gene: NA
clone size: NA
V gene: TRBV7-9

CDR3 protein: ASGSNQPQH
J gene: TRBJ1-5
D gene: NA
clone size: NA
V gene: TRBV2

CDR3 protein: ASSYRDRGRDTQY
J gene: TRBJ2-3
D gene: TRBD1
clone size: once
V gene: TRBV5-8

CDR3 protein: ASSVDQGLVETQY
J gene: TRBJ2-5
D gene: NA
clone size: NA
V gene: TRBV9

CDR3 protein: ASSRAYEQY
J gene: TRBJ2-7
D gene: NA
clone size: NA
V gene: TRBV28

CDR3 protein: ASSEYGRAGIQY
J gene: TRBJ2-4
D gene: NA
clone size: NA
V gene: TRBV25-1

CDR3 protein: ASSSRDRNYGYT
J gene: TRBJ1-2
D gene: TRBD1
clone size: NA
V gene: TRBV5-8

CDR3 protein: ASSYSGGGAGEKLF
J gene: TRBJ1-4
D gene: NA
clone size: NA
V gene: TRBV6-6

CDR3 protein: ASSWSGGTYEQY
J gene: TRBJ2-7
D gene: TRBD2
clone size: NA
V gene: TRBV5-1

CDR3 protein: ASSLVGDQPQH
J gene: TRBJ1-5
D gene: NA
clone size: NA
V gene: TRBV5-6

CDR3 protein: ASSFPGSPLH
J gene: TRBJ1-6
D gene: NA
clone size: NA
V gene: TRBV9

CDR3 protein: ASSEPYTRDYGYT
J gene: TRBJ1-2
D gene: NA
clone size: NA
V gene: TRBV6-1

CDR3 protein: ASSQVFEPGYMNTEAF
J gene: TRBJ1-1
D gene: NA
clone size: NA
V gene: TRBV4-1

CDR3 protein: ASSEPPREGDTQY
J gene: TRBJ2-3
D gene: NA
clone size: few
V gene: TRBV2

CDR3 protein: ASGLAGNTIY
J gene: TRBJ1-3
D gene: NA
clone size: NA
V gene: TRBV12-5

CDR3 protein: ASSSGWADSPWKEAF
J gene: TRBJ1-1
D gene: NA
clone size: NA
V gene: TRBV5-8

CDR3 protein: ASSLAAGFYNEQF
J gene: TRBJ2-1
D gene: NA
clone size: NA
V gene: TRBV13

CDR3 protein: ASSSPRVTNTIY
J gene: TRBJ1-3
D gene: NA
clone size: once
V gene: TRBV11-3

CDR3 protein: ASRQKGARAYQPQH
J gene: TRBJ1-5
D gene: NA
clone size: NA
V gene: TRBV27

CDR3 protein: ASSPGTVNYNEQF
J gene: TRBJ2-1
D gene: TRBD1
clone size: NA
V gene: TRBV18

CDR3 protein: ASTYHALGDEQF
J gene: TRBJ2-1
D gene: NA
clone size: NA
V gene: TRBV25-1

CDR3 protein: ASGLVVRDTGELF
J gene: TRBJ2-2
D gene: NA
clone size: NA
V gene: TRBV12-5

CDR3 protein: ASTSDQRKENSNQPQH
J gene: TRBJ1-5
D gene: NA
clone size: NA
V gene: TRBV28

CDR3 protein: ASSQVRYNEQF
J gene: TRBJ2-1
D gene: NA
clone size: NA
V gene: TRBV4-3

CDR3 protein: ASSPGQGAPDTQY
J gene: TRBJ2-3
D gene: TRBD1
clone size: NA
V gene: TRBV7-9

CDR3 protein: ASSTGENTEAF
J gene: TRBJ1-1
D gene: NA
clone size: NA
V gene: TRBV6-5

CDR3 protein: ASSIGGGQETQY
J gene: TRBJ2-5
D gene: TRBD2
clone size: NA
V gene: TRBV28

CDR3 protein: ASTPRVGVVGANVLT
J gene: TRBJ2-6
D gene: NA
clone size: NA
V gene: TRBV19

CDR3 protein: ASSLDDRGLGSSYNEQF
J gene: TRBJ2-1
D gene: TRBD1
clone size: NA
V gene: TRBV13

CDR3 protein: ASSLGQGGGYT
J gene: TRBJ1-2
D gene: TRBD1
clone size: few
V gene: TRBV7-2

CDR3 protein: ASSRAQGYEQY
J gene: TRBJ2-7
D gene: NA
clone size: NA
V gene: TRBV28

CDR3 protein: ASSDGTGGNQPQH
J gene: TRBJ1-5
D gene: TRBD1
clone size: few
V gene: TRBV6-4

CDR3 protein: AILSAGGTDTQY
J gene: TRBJ2-3
D gene: NA
clone size: NA
V gene: TRBV6-7

CDR3 protein: ASSYGWADTQY
J gene: TRBJ2-3
D gene: NA
clone size: NA
V gene: TRBV6-5